The next 8 T cell receptor beta chains were all read from a single sample in a study of cytomegalovirus exposure and HLA in healthy donors. The primer mix had 60 Vbeta and 13 Jbeta primers. Assay used: immunoSEQ multiplex PCR; TCRdb lists only in-frame clones, some missing. The sample records 120,000 or so clones, about 72% being singletons. The sequencing sample was made of PBMCs. These receptors originate from a man aged 50 or older in good health and CMV-seropositive.

The rearrangement joins TRBV28 to TRBJ2-5; possibly TRBD2 for D (6 bases). V was pared by 3 bases and J by 3 bases, with 14 bases between. This CDR3 region has 15 residues. Per germline, CDR1 MDHEN and CDR2 SYDVKM. The CDR3 DNA is TGTGCCAGCAGTTTTGCCGGGACTTCGAAAGAGACCCAGTACTTC. It codes for CASSFAGTSKETQYF. Based on the CDR3 plus reference TRBV28 and TRBJ2-5, the full variable domain is DVKVTQSSRYLVKRTGEKVFLECVQDMDHENMFWYRQDPGLGLRLIYFSYDVKMKEKGDIPEGYSVSREKKERFSLILESASTNQTSMYLCASSFAGTSKETQYFGPGTRLLVL.

The chain couples TRBV6-1 to TRBJ1-1; TRBD1 is a possible D gene (6 bases). Trimming stripped 6 bases from V and 7 bases from J, with 21 bases between. The CDR3 loop spans 15 amino acids. Per the germline V gene, CDR1 is MNHNS and CDR2 is SASEGT. The CDR3 DNA follows: TGTGCCAGCAGAATTAACTTACAGGGTGGTGGTGAAGCTTTCTTT. Translated, it gives CASRINLQGGGEAFF.

This clone was counted only a few times. The V call is TRBV4-1, the J call TRBJ2-7, with 9 bases lining up with TRBD1. After removal of 4 bases from V and 0 bases from J, the junction contained 7 bases not matched to a gene. This CDR3 spans 16 amino acids. Germline values: CDR1 MGHRA, CDR2 YSYEKL. The CDR3: CASSRPTGGISYEQYF. In DNA form, the CDR3 reads TGCGCCAGCAGCCGGCCGACAGGGGGGATCTCCTACGAGCAGTACTTC.

The rearrangement joins TRBV6-1 to TRBJ2-7; D is ambiguous. The CDR3 runs 15 residues. Germline values: CDR1 MNHNS, CDR2 SASEGT. V was pared by 4 bases and J by 0 bases, with 13 bases between. In DNA form, the CDR3 reads TGTGCCAGCAGTGTGGGCCTAATGGCCTCCTACGAGCAGTACTTC. Amino acids: CASSVGLMASYEQYF.

This chain links TRBV11-2 with TRBJ2-1; D not certain. The V end lost 2 bases, the J end lost 11 bases, and 7 bases lay between the germline ends. Germline V gene data show CDR1 as SGHAT and CDR2 as FQNNGV. The CDR3 spans 11 residues. DNA for the CDR3: TGTGCCAGCAGCTTACTGGCTCAGCAGTTCTTC. Protein product: CASSLLAQQFF. Full variable domain (outside the CDR3, taken from reference TRBV11-2 and TRBJ2-1): EAGVAQSPRYKIIEKRQSVAFWCNPISGHATLYWYQQILGQGPKLLIQFQNNGVVDDSQLPKDRFSAERLKGVDSTLKIQPAKLEDSAVYLCASSLLAQQFFGPGTRLTVL.

This clone was seen more than once but under ten times. This chain links TRBV19 with TRBJ1-2; D gene uncertain. The germline gives CDR1 LNHDA, CDR2 SQIVND (reference sequence). The CDR3 is 15 residues long. V lost 1 base and J lost 4, with 13 bases in between. The CDR3 here is CASSIGAAEAYGYTF. For the CDR3, the DNA is TGTGCCAGTAGTATAGGAGCGGCAGAAGCCTATGGCTACACCTTC.

This chain joins TRBV28 and TRBJ1-2; 8 bases line up with TRBD1. The CDR3 is 16 amino acids. The V and J ends lost 3 bases and 3 bases, in that order; junction bases with no gene match: 9. Germline V gene lookup returns CDR1 MDHEN and CDR2 SYDVKM. CDR3 protein: CASSFVWTGQDYGYTF. CDR3 in DNA: TGTGCCAGCAGTTTCGTTTGGACAGGGCAGGACTATGGCTACACCTTC.

The chain is built from TRBV18 and TRBJ1-2; the D is unclear. CDR3 length: 12 amino acids. Germline CDR1 KGHSH, CDR2 LQKENI. V lost 6 bases, J lost 4 bases, and 9 bases lay in between. The CDR3 spells CASSQEAYGYTF. Here the CDR3 DNA reads TGTGCCAGCTCCCAAGAGGCCTATGGCTACACCTTC.